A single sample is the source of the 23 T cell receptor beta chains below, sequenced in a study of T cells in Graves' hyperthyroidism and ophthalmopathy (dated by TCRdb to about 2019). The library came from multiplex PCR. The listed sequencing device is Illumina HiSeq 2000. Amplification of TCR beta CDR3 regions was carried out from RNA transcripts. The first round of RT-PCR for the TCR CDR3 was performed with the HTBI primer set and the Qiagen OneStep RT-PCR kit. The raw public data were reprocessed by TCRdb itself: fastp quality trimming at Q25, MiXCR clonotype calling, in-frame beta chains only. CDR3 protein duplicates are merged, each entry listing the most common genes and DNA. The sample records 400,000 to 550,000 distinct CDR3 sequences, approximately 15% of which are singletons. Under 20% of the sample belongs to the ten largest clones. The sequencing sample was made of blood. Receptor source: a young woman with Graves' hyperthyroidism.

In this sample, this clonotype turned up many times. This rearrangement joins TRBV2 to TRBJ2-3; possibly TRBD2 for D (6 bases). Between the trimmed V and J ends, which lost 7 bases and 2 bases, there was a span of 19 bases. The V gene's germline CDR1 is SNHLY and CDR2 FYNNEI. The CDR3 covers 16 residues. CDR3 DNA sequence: TGTGCCAGCAAAGAAACCAGCGGGTGGCACACAGATACGCAGTATTTT. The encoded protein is CASKETSGWHTDTQYF.

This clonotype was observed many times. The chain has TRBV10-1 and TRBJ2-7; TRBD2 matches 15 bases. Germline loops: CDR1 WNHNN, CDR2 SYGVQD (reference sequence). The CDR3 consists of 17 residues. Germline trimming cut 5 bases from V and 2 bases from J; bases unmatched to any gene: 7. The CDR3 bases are TGCGCCAGCAGTTCGGGACTAGCGGGAGGCTTGGCCTACGAGCAGTACTTC. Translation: CASSSGLAGGLAYEQYF.

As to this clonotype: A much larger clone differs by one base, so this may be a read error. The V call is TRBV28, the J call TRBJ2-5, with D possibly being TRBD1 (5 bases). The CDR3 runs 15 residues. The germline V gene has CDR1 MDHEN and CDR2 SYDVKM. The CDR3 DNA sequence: TGTGCCAGCACCCGATTGACAGAGCTACAAGGGACCCAGTACTTC. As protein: CASTRLTELQGTQYF.

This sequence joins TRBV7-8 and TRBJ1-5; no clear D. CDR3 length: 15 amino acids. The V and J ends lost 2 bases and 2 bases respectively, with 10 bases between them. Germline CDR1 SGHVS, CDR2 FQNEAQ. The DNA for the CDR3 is TGTGCCAGCAGCTTAAACCATCTAGGCAATCAGCCCCAGCATTTT. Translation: CASSLNHLGNQPQHF. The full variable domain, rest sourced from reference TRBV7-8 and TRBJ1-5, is GAGVSQSPRYKVAKRGQDVALRCDPISGHVSLFWYQQALGQGPEFLTYFQNEAQLDKSGLPSDRFFAERPEGSVSTLKIQRTQQEDSAVYLCASSLNHLGNQPQHFGDGTRLSIL.

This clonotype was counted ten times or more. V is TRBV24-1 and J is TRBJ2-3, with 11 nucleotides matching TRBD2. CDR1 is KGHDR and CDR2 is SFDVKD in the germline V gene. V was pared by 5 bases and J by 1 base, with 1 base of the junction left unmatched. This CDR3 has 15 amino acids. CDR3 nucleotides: TGTGCCACCAGTGGGGGACTAGCGGGCACAGATACGCAGTATTTT. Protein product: CATSGGLAGTDTQYF.

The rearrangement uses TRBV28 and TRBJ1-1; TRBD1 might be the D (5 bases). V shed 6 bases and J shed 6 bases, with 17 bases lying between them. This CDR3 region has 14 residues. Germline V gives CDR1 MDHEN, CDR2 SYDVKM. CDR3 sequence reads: CASSRFGGISEAFF. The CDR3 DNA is TGTGCCAGCAGCCGATTCGGGGGAATCTCTGAAGCTTTCTTT.

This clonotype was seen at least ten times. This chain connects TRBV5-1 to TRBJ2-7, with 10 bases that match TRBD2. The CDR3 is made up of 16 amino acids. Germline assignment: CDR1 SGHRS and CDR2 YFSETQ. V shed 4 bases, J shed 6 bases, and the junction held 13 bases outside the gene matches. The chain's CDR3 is CASSPDSGRPFSEQYF. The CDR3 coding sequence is TGCGCCAGCAGCCCGGATAGCGGGAGGCCCTTCTCCGAGCAGTACTTC.

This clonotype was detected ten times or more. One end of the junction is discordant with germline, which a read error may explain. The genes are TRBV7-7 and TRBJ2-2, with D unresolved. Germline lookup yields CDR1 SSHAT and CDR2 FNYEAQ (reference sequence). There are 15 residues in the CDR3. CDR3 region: CASSLDTGDTGELFF. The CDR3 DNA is TGTGCTAGCAGCTTAGACACGGGCGACACCGGGGAGCTGTTTTTT. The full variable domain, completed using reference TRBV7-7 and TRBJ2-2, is GAGVSQSPRYKVTKRGQDVTLRCDPISSHATLYWYQQALGQGPEFLTYFNYEAQPDKSGLPSDRFSAERPEGSISTLTIQRTEQRDSAMYRCASSLDTGDTGELFFGEGSRLTVL.

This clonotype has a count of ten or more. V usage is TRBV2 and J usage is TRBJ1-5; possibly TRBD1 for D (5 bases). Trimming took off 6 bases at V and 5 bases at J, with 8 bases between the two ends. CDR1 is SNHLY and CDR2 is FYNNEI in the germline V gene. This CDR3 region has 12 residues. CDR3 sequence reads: CASRDNHQPQHF. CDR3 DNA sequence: TGTGCCAGCAGGGACAACCATCAGCCCCAGCATTTT. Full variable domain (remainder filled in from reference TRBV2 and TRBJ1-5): EPEVTQTPSHQVTQMGQEVILRCVPISNHLYFYWYRQILGQKVEFLVSFYNNEISEKSEIFDDQFSVERPDGSNFTLKIRSTKLEDSAMYFCASRDNHQPQHFGDGTRLSIL.

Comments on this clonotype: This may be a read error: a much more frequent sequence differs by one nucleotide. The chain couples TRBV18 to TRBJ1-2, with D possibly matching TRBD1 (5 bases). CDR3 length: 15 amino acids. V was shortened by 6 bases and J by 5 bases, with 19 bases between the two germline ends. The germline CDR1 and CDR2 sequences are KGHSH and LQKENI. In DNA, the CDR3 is TGTGCCAGCTCCCCCCCCGAGGGGTCGGGATATGGCTACACCTTC. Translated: CASSPPEGSGYGYTF.

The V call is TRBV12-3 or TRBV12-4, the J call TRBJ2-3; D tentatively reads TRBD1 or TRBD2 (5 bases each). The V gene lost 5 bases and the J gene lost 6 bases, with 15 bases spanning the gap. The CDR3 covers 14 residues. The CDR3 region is CASSGTPSADTQYF. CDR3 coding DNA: TGTGCCAGCAGTGGGACCCCTTCGGCGGATACGCAGTATTTT.

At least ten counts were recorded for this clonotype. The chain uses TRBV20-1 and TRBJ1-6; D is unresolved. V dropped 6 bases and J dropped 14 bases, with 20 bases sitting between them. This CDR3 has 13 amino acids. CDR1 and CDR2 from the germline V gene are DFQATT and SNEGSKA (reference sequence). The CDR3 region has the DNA TGCAGTGCACAACCCGTGGGAGTTGCATCCCTCCACTTT. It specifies CSAQPVGVASLHF.

The CDR3, as DNA: TGCAGTGCTAGTTCAGGGCCTCCGGGGGCTAGGGGGGAGCTGTTTTTT. This encodes CSASSGPPGARGELFF. J is TRBJ2-2 and V is TRBV20-1; D might be TRBD1 or TRBD2, each matching 6 bases. CDR3 size: 16 residues. The germline V gene encodes CDR1 DFQATT and CDR2 SNEGSKA (reference sequence). V lost 3 bases, J lost 8 bases, and 22 bases lay in between.

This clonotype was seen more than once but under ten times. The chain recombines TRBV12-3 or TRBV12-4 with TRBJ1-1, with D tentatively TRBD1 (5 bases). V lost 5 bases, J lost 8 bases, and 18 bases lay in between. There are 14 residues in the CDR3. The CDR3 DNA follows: TGTGCCAGCAGTCCCCCCGGGGGTTGGTGGGAAGCTTTCTTT. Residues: CASSPPGGWWEAFF.

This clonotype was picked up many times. The CDR3 DNA reads as TGTGCCATCAGTGAGTCGATTTTCGGGAAGAGCACAGATACGCAGTATTTT. It encodes CAISESIFGKSTDTQYF. The chain links TRBV10-3 to TRBJ2-3, with D possibly TRBD2 on 5 matching bases. The CDR3 has 17 residues. V lost 0 bases and J 0 bases, leaving 13 bases between the germline ends. The germline gives CDR1 ENHRY, CDR2 SYGVKD.

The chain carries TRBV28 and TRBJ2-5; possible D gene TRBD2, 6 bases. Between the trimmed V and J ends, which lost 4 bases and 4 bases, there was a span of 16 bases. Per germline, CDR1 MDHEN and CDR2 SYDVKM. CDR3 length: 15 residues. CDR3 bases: TGTGCCAGCAGTTCCGGGCGGGGAGGAAGAGAGACCCAGTACTTC. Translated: CASSSGRGGRETQYF.

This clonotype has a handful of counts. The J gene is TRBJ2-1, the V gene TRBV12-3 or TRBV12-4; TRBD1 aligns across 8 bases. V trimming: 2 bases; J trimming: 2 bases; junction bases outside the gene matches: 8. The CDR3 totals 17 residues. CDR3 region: CASSLPRQGLTYNEQFF. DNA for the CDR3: TGTGCCAGCAGTTTACCAAGACAGGGGTTAACCTACAATGAGCAGTTCTTC.

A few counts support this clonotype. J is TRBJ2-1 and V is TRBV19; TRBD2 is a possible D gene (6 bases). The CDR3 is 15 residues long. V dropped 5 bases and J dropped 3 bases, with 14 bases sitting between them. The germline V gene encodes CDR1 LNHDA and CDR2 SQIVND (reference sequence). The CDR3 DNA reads TGTGCCAGTAGTCGAGGAGGGACTGGCTACAATGAGCAGTTCTTC. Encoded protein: CASSRGGTGYNEQFF.

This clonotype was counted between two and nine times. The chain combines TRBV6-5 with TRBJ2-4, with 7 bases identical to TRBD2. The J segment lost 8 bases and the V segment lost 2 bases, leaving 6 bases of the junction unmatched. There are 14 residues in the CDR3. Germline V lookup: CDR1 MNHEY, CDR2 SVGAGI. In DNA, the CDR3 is TGTGCCAGCAGTTACGGGGAGGGTTTCGACATTCAGTACTTC. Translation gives CASSYGEGFDIQYF.

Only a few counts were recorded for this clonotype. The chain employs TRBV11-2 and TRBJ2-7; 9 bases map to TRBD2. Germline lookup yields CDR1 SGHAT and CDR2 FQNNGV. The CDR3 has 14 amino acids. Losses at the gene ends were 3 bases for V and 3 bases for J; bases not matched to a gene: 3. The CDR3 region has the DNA TGTGCCAGCAGCTTCCCTAGCGGGAACTACGAGCAGTACTTC. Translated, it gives CASSFPSGNYEQYF.

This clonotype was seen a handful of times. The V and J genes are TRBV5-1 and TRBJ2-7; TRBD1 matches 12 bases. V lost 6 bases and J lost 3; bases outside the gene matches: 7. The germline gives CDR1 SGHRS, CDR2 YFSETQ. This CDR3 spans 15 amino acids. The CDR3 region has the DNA TGCGCCAGCAAAGTGGGGACAGGGGGCGGCTACGAGCAGTACTTC. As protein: CASKVGTGGGYEQYF.

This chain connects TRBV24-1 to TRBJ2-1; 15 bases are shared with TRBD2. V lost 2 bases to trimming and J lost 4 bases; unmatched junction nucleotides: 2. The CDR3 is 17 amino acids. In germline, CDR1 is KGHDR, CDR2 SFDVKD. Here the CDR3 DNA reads TGTGCCACCAGTGATTGGACTAGCGGGAGGGGTTACAATGAGCAGTTCTTC. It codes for CATSDWTSGRGYNEQFF.

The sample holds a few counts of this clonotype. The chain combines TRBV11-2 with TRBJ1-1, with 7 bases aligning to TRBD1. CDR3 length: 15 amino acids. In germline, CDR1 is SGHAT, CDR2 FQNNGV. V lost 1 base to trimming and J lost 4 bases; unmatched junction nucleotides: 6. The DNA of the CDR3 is TGTGCCAGCAGCTTAGGACCAGGGGGAAGCACTGAAGCTTTCTTT. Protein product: CASSLGPGGSTEAFF.